This is a list of T cell receptor beta chains from one sample in a study of T cells and copy number aberrations in small-cell lung cancer. Libraries were prepared by immunoSEQ multiplex PCR; TCRdb keeps only in-frame clonotypes and omits some of them. This sample has approximately 6,600 clones, with 70% to 80% found just once. Sequencing input: normal tissue next to the tumor. The receptors were gathered from a woman aged 70-85 years with small cell lung cancer. Some clones in this sample may be carry-over from other donors' samples. Both conserved end residues are part of each CDR3. A D gene is named only where the DNA matches it firmly. Only part of the rows carry a size: once, few, many, or a class if the clone is expanded.

TRBV11-2,TRBJ1-1,NA,NA,CASSPWRTEAFF,TGTGCCAGCAGCCCTTGGAGGACTGAAGCTTTCTTT
TRBV6-1,TRBJ2-1,NA,NA,CASSDNSFYNEQFF,TGTGCCAGCAGTGACAATTCCTTCTACAATGAGCAGTTCTTC
TRBV5-1,TRBJ2-1,TRBD1,few,CASSSGTGGNEQFF,TGCGCCAGCAGTTCCGGGACAGGGGGCAATGAGCAGTTCTTC
TRBV10-1,TRBJ2-1,TRBD2,NA,CAILTSGNCYNEQFF,TGCGCCATCCTGACTAGCGGGAATTGCTACAATGAGCAGTTCTTC
TRBV5-4,TRBJ1-5,NA,NA,CASSLVRDKYQPQHF,TGTGCCAGCAGCTTGGTCAGGGACAAATATCAGCCCCAGCATTTT
TRBV5-1,TRBJ2-1,TRBD2,NA,CASSLEGGSGIEQFF,TGCGCCAGCAGCTTGGAGGGGGGTAGCGGGATTGAGCAGTTCTTC
TRBV27,TRBJ2-7,TRBD2,NA,CASSLFPPSGRDYEQYF,TGTGCCAGCAGTTTATTCCCTCCGAGCGGGAGAGACTACGAGCAGTACTTC
TRBV7-2,TRBJ2-1,NA,once,CASSSIADIRNEQFF,TGTGCCAGCAGCTCCATAGCGGATATACGCAATGAGCAGTTCTTC
TRBV7-8,TRBJ2-2,NA,NA,CASSPKTVTGELFF,TGTGCCAGCAGCCCGAAGACAGTGACCGGGGAGCTGTTTTTT
TRBV10-2,TRBJ1-5,NA,NA,CASSERFGNSNQPQHF,TGCGCCAGCAGTGAGCGGTTCGGAAATAGCAATCAGCCTCAGCATTTT
TRBV11-2,TRBJ2-2,NA,NA,CASSLGTGNTGELFF,TGTGCCAGCAGCCTTGGCACAGGGAACACCGGGGAGCTGTTTTTT
TRBV27,TRBJ2-1,TRBD1,NA,CASSIWDSDNEQFF,TGTGCCAGCAGCATATGGGACAGTGACAATGAGCAGTTCTTC
TRBV7-8,TRBJ1-3,NA,NA,CASSLLPSGNTIYF,TGTGCCAGCAGCTTACTCCCCTCTGGAAACACCATATATTTT
TRBV2,TRBJ2-2,TRBD1,NA,CASRGDRGTGELFF,TGTGCCAGCAGGGGTGACAGGGGCACCGGGGAGCTGTTTTTT
TRBV4-2,TRBJ2-7,TRBD2,NA,CASSLGLAGGEGYEQYF,TGTGCCAGCAGCCTGGGACTAGCGGGAGGAGAGGGGTACGAGCAGTACTTC
TRBV28,TRBJ2-7,NA,once,CASSFVGTHYEQYF,TGTGCCAGCAGTTTTGTAGGGACACATTACGAGCAGTACTTC
TRBV9,TRBJ2-6,TRBD1,NA,CASSARDSISGANVLTF,TGTGCCAGCAGCGCCCGGGACAGTATCTCTGGGGCCAACGTCCTGACTTTC
TRBV5-4,TRBJ1-2,NA,NA,CASSLAAPIYGYTF,TGTGCCAGCAGCTTGGCGGCACCAATCTATGGCTACACCTTC
TRBV28,TRBJ2-3,NA,NA,CASRGSGTDTQYF,TGTGCCAGCAGGGGGAGTGGCACAGATACGCAGTATTTT
TRBV30,TRBJ2-2,NA,few,CAWRLAGTGELFF,TGTGCCTGGCGACTCGCCGGCACCGGGGAGCTGTTTTTT
TRBV7-9,TRBJ2-5,TRBD2,medium-sized,CASSPLTSRRTNQETQYF,TGTGCCAGCAGCCCTCTGACTAGCAGGAGAACCAACCAAGAGACCCAGTACTTC
TRBV5-4,TRBJ1-1,TRBD1,few,CASSLDGQGTEAFF,TGTGCCAGCAGCCTGGACGGACAGGGAACTGAAGCTTTCTTT
TRBV6-1,TRBJ1-2,TRBD1,NA,CASSEAGTGSFGYTF,TGTGCCAGCAGTGAAGCGGGGACAGGGTCGTTCGGCTACACCTTC
TRBV7-9,TRBJ1-1,NA,NA,CATTRQQGNTEAFF,TGTGCCACCACACGCCAACAGGGGAACACTGAAGCTTTCTTT
TRBV7-8,TRBJ1-3,NA,NA,CASSSRGRGNTIYF,TGTGCCAGCAGCTCACGGGGGCGGGGAAACACCATATATTTT
TRBV29-1,TRBJ2-5,NA,NA,CSARPGTNHQETQYF,TGCAGCGCGAGGCCTGGGACAAACCACCAAGAGACCCAGTACTTC
TRBV11-1,TRBJ1-1,NA,NA,CASSLRGVNTEAFF,TGTGCCAGCAGCCTACGGGGGGTGAACACTGAAGCTTTCTTT
TRBV21-1,TRBJ2-4,NA,NA,CASSKASHILAKNIQYF,TGTGCCAGCAGCAAAGCATCCCACATCTTGGCCAAAAACATTCAGTACTTC